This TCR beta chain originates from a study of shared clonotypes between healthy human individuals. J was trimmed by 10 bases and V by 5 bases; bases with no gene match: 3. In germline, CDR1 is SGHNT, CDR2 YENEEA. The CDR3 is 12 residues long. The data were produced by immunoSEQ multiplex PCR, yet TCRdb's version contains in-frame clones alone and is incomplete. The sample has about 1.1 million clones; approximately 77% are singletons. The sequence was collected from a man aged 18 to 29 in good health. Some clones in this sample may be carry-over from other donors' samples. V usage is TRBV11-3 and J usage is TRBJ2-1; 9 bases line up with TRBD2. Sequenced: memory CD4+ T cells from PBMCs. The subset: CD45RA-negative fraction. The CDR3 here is CASSPLAGEQFF. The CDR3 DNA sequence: TGTGCCAGCAGCCCCCTAGCGGGAGAGCAGTTCTTC.